This T cell receptor beta chain appears in the sequencing data of a study of T cells after yellow fever vaccination. Study background: Fractions of limited cellularity were prepared by means of SMART-Seq v4 Ultra Low Input. Study-level results: Subsequent to the booster, the majority of primary-vaccination clones reappeared (roughly 97% CD4, 85% to 90% CD8).

TCRdb used MiXCR to reprocess the 5' RACE reads, holding one entry per CDR3 protein. The sample records 310,000 or so distinct CDR3 sequences, 3.6% being singletons. Looked up from germline, CDR1 is SGHTA and CDR2 is FQGNSA. The CDR3 is made up of 14 amino acids. Trimming shortened V by 4 bases and J by 5 bases, and 12 bases separated the two germline ends. This clonotype was seen at least ten times. Its antigen is not identified. The V and J genes are TRBV7-2 and TRBJ2-4; D assignment may be TRBD1 or TRBD2 (6 bases each). The origin of this receptor is a man aged 18-30 years who received the YFV17D yellow fever vaccine. This material consisted of PBMCs, taken on the day of the yellow fever booster vaccination. The CDR3 spells CASSYSGAQNIQYF. CDR3 bases: TGTGCCAGCAGCTATTCGGGGGCGCAAAACATTCAGTACTTC.